This T cell receptor beta chain was identified in a study of Ad26.COV2.S vaccination and SARS-CoV-2 variants. The wider study: Ad26.COV2.S was injected intramuscularly once or twice, 56 days apart.

This clone was seen a single time. V lost 6 bases to trimming and J lost 0 bases, with 2 bases between them. The germline V gene has CDR1 MNHEY and CDR2 SMNVEV (reference sequence). The CDR3 extends over 12 amino acids. Regarding treatment: 19 received Ad26.COV2.S at low or high dose, single or two shots; several received placebo; per-sample allocation not given. The study sampled participants on day 63 after the first vaccine or placebo injection. Profiled with immunoSEQ multiplex PCR; TCRdb holds only in-frame clones, not every one. The sample consists of over 400,000 clones, about 90% of them appearing once.

The rearrangement links TRBV27 to TRBJ1-4, with D unresolved. The receptor was isolated from a person between 18 and 59 years old who received the Ad26.COV2.S COVID-19 vaccine or a placebo. The sequencing used peripheral blood, collected in a trial of Ad26.COV2.S vaccine versus placebo. The CDR3 DNA reads as TGTGCCAGCAGCTCAACTAATGAAAAACTGTTTTTT. Translating it yields CASSSTNEKLFF. Using reference TRBV27 and TRBJ1-4 for the parts outside the CDR3, the full variable domain is EAQVTQNPRYLITVTGKKLTVTCSQNMNHEYMSWYRQDPGLGLRQIYYSMNVEVTDKGDVPEGYKVSRKEKRNFPLILESPSPNQTSLYFCASSSTNEKLFFGSGTQLSVL.